These 14 T cell receptor beta chains were all obtained from the same sample, sequenced in a study of T cells after yellow fever vaccination. MiXCR, applied by TCRdb to the 5' RACE reads, yields one record per CDR3 protein. The table records some 420,000 distinct CDR3 sequences, under 20% of them present only once. The sample in question was PBMCs, obtained before the yellow fever booster vaccination. The receptors were gathered from a man aged 18 to 29 who received the YFV17D yellow fever vaccine.

This clonotype came up many times. V and J are TRBV18 and TRBJ2-2; TRBD1 agrees at 8 bases. This CDR3 has 16 residues. Germline CDR1 and CDR2: KGHSH and LQKENI. J was trimmed by 7 bases and V by 0 bases; bases with no gene match: 7. The CDR3 DNA is TGTGCCAGCTCACCACCGGACAGGGCATTAATCGGGGAGCTGTTTTTT. This sequence encodes CASSPPDRALIGELFF. The entire variable domain, with the rest obtained from reference TRBV18 and TRBJ2-2, is as follows: NAGVMQNPRHLVRRRGQEARLRCSPMKGHSHVYWYRQLPEEGLKFMVYLQKENIIDESGMPKERFSAEFPKEGPSILRIQQVVRGDSAAYFCASSPPDRALIGELFFGEGSRLTVL.

This clonotype has more than one count but fewer than ten. The DNA of the CDR3 is TGTGCCAGCAGCCCCCCCGGAATAAGAGAGACCCAGTACTTC. Its protein is CASSPPGIRETQYF. The rearrangement uses TRBV9 and TRBJ2-5; no reliable D call. V dropped 4 bases and J dropped 4 bases, with 14 bases sitting between them. The CDR3 runs 14 residues. Germline assignment: CDR1 SGDLS and CDR2 YYNGEE.

This clonotype was observed a handful of times. The chain couples TRBV5-5 to TRBJ1-1; D gene ambiguous. Deletions cut 2 bases from V and 4 bases from J, with 15 bases between. CDR1 and CDR2 (germline): SGHKS, YYEKEE (reference sequence). The CDR3 spans 15 residues. CDR3 nucleotides: TGTGCCAGCAGCTTAAATAGGGCCTTGGGCACTGAAGCTTTCTTT. Translating gives CASSLNRALGTEAFF.

This clonotype was seen a handful of times. The chain uses TRBV12-3 or TRBV12-4 and TRBJ2-2, with 7 bases matching TRBD2. Germline trimming cut 1 base from V and 8 bases from J; bases unmatched to any gene: 10. The CDR3 extends over 16 amino acids. CDR3 nucleotides: TGTGCCAGCAGTTTAGGCGGGGGTGGAAAAAAGGGGGAGCTGTTTTTT. This gives the protein CASSLGGGGKKGELFF.

The V gene is TRBV5-1, the J gene TRBJ2-7; D is possibly TRBD1 or TRBD2 (5 bases each). The V gene's germline CDR1 is SGHRS and CDR2 YFSETQ. This CDR3 is built from 14 residues. V was trimmed by 5 bases and J by 3 bases, leaving 15 bases between them. CDR3 sequence reads: CASRRDEGFYEQYF. For the CDR3, the DNA is TGCGCCAGCAGAAGGGACGAGGGTTTCTACGAGCAGTACTTC.

This clonotype was counted a few times. J is TRBJ2-5 and V is TRBV7-2; a possible D gene is TRBD1 (5 bases). The V end lost 5 bases, the J end lost 1 base, and 11 bases lay between the germline ends. Germline-derived CDR1 and CDR2 are SGHTA and FQGNSA. This CDR3 has 14 amino acids. CDR3 loop: CASSPARGQETQYF. The CDR3 DNA reads TGTGCCAGCAGCCCGGCTAGGGGCCAAGAGACCCAGTACTTC.

This clonotype was seen a few times. V and J are TRBV6-6 and TRBJ1-1, with TRBD1 identical over 9 bases. CDR1 and CDR2 from the germline V gene are MNHNY and SVGAGI (reference sequence). Trimming at V came to 6 bases and at J to 11 bases, leaving 4 bases not matched to a gene. This CDR3 has 11 residues. The CDR3 reads CASREQGAAFF. The CDR3 DNA sequence: TGTGCCAGCAGGGAACAGGGGGCGGCTTTCTTT.

Note on this clonotype: An end of the junction does not agree with germline; a read error may underlie this. The genes are TRBV23-1 and TRBJ1-1, with a weak D call TRBD1 (5 bases). TRBV23-1 is identified as an open reading frame with a role that is uncertain. The CDR3 has 16 residues. For the CDR3, the DNA is TGCGCCAGCAGTCAATCGGCTCCGGGAGGGGTCACTGAATCTTTCTTT. As protein: CASSQSAPGGVTESFF.

This clonotype was picked up a small number of times. The chain couples TRBV20-1 to TRBJ2-1; D is undetermined. This CDR3 spans 13 amino acids. V lost 6 bases, J lost 6 bases, and 15 bases lay in between. The germline V gene encodes CDR1 DFQATT and CDR2 SNEGSKA (reference sequence). The CDR3 DNA reads as TGCAGTGCCCCTATTACGCTGGGCAATGAGCAGTTCTTC. Its protein is CSAPITLGNEQFF.

CDR3 sequence (DNA): TGTGCCAGCAGGGCGGGACAGGGAGGCAATCAGCCCCAGCATTTT. Its translation: CASRAGQGGNQPQHF. This chain joins TRBV12-3 or TRBV12-4 and TRBJ1-5; 9 positions agree with TRBD1. This CDR3 has 15 amino acids. The V segment lost 6 bases and the J segment 2 bases; nucleotides outside the gene matches: 5.

The V and J genes are TRBV7-2 and TRBJ2-1; D is tentatively TRBD1 or TRBD2 (5 bases each). The V end was cut by 5 bases, the J end by 7 bases, with 18 bases between. This CDR3 spans 15 amino acids. The germline gives CDR1 SGHTA, CDR2 FQGNSA. CDR3 in DNA: TGTGCCAGCAGCCTTTTTTCCGGGACGGAAAATGAGCAGTTCTTC. Translated: CASSLFSGTENEQFF.

V is TRBV10-3 and J is TRBJ2-1; possible D gene TRBD1, 6 bases. Germline-derived CDR1 and CDR2 are ENHRY and SYGVKD. The CDR3 sequence is 15 residues long. Trimming left V 4 bases short and J 4 bases short, with 14 bases between. The CDR3 here is CAISAAGTPYNEQFF. CDR3 nucleotides: TGTGCCATCAGTGCAGCCGGGACACCTTACAATGAGCAGTTCTTC.

The genes are TRBV5-1 and TRBJ1-1; D remains ambiguous. This CDR3 spans 14 amino acids. Between the trimmed V and J ends, which lost 0 bases and 6 bases, there was a span of 12 bases. Germline values: CDR1 SGHRS, CDR2 YFSETQ. The CDR3 protein is CASSLAFGESEAFF. CDR3 sequence (DNA): TGCGCCAGCAGCTTGGCCTTTGGGGAATCTGAAGCTTTCTTT.

This sequence joins TRBV6-5 and TRBJ2-7; D uncertain. Trimming removed 5 bases at V and 2 bases at J, with 13 bases between. The CDR3 loop spans 14 amino acids. Germline assignment: CDR1 MNHEY and CDR2 SVGAGI. CDR3 loop: CASSPSDGAYEQYV. CDR3 bases: TGTGCCAGCAGTCCTTCCGACGGAGCCTACGAGCAGTACGTC.